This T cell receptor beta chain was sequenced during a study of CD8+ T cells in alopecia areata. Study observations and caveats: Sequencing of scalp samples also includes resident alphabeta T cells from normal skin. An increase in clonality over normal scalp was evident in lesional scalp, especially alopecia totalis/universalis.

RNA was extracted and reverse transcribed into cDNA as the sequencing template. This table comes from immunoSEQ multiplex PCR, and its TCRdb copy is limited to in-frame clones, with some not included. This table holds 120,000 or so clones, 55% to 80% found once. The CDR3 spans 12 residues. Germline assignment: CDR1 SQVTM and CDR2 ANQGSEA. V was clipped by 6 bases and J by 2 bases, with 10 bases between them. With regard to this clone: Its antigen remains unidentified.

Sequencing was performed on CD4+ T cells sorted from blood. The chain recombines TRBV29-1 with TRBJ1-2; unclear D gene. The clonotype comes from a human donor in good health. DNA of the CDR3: TGCAGCGTAGAGATGGGAAACTATGGCTACACCTTC. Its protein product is CSVEMGNYGYTF.